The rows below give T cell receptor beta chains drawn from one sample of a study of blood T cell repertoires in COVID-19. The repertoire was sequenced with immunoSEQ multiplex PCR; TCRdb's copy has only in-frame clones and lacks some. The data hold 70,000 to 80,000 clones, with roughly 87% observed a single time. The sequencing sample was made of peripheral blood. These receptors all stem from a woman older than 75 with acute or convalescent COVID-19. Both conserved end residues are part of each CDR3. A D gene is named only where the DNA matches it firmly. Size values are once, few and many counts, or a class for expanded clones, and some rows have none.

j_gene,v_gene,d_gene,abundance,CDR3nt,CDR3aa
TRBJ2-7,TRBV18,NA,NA,TGTGCCAGCTCACTCCTGGCAGGTGGTTCATCCTACGAGCAGTACTTC,CASSLLAGGSSYEQYF
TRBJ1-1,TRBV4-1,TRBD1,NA,TGCGCCAGCAGCCAAGAGGGCGACAGGGCTGATGTTATGAACACTGAAGCTTTCTTT,CASSQEGDRADVMNTEAFF
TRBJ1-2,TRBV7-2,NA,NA,TGTGCCAGCAGCTTACTTCCTTTCTATGGCTACACCTTC,CASSLLPFYGYTF
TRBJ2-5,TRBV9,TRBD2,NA,TGTGCCAGCAGCGTAGCAGGCGGGAGGGCCGGGGAGACCCAGTACTTC,CASSVAGGRAGETQYF
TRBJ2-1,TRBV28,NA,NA,TGTGCCAGCAGTTTCATACTCTCCTACAATGAGCAGTTCTTC,CASSFILSYNEQFF
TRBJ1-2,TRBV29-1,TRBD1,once,TGCAGCGTCCCAACACAGGGGCACTATGGCTACACCTTC,CSVPTQGHYGYTF
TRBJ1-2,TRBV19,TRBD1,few,TGTGCCAGTAGTAGGATGGGACAGGTCTATGGCTACACCTTC,CASSRMGQVYGYTF
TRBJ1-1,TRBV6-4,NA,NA,TGTGCCAGCAGTGTATCCGTGAACACTGAAGCTTTCTTT,CASSVSVNTEAFF
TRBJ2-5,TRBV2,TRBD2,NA,TGTGCCAGCAGTCCGACTAGCGGGAGGGGGGAGACCCAGTACTTC,CASSPTSGRGETQYF
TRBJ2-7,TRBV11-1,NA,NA,TGTGCCAGCAGCTTAGCCCAGTCGGAGCAGTACTTC,CASSLAQSEQYF
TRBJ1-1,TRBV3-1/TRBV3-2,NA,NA,TGTGCCAGCAGCCCTCAACCTATGAACACTGAAGCTTTCTTT,CASSPQPMNTEAFF
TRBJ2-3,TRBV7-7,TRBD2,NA,TGTGCCAGCAGCTTAGGTGGGACTAGAGCAGATACGCAGTATTTT,CASSLGGTRADTQYF
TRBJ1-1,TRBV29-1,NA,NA,TGCAGCGTTCTTTGGATTGGGGGGATACGGACTGAAGCTTTCTTT,CSVLWIGGIRTEAFF
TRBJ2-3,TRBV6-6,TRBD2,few,TGTGCCAGCAGTTACGGGAGGATAGCGGGAGTGGATACGCAGTATTTT,CASSYGRIAGVDTQYF
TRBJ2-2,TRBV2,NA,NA,TGTGCCAGCAGTGAAGCGCTTGAGGGGGACGGGACCGGGGAGCTGTTTTTT,CASSEALEGDGTGELFF
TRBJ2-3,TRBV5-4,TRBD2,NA,TGTGCCAGCTCCCGGGGGGGGCGCGGGGGAGATACGCAGTATTTT,CASSRGGRGGDTQYF
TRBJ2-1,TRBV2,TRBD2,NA,TGTGCCAGCATTCCCCGGCTAGCGGGGAATGAGCAGTTCTTC,CASIPRLAGNEQFF
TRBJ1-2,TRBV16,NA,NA,TGTGCCAGCAGCCACGATACAGGGATTAACTATGGCTACACCTTC,CASSHDTGINYGYTF
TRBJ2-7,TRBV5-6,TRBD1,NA,TGTGCCAGCAGCTTGGGCGACAGGGGGCCTCGGGAGCAGTACTTC,CASSLGDRGPREQYF
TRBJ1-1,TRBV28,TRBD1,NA,TGTGCCAGCTGGCGCGGGACAGTGAGGAATTCTGAAGCTTTCTTT,CASWRGTVRNSEAFF
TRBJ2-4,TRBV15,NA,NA,TGTGCCACCAGCAGCTTAGCGGAAAACATTCAGTACTTC,CATSSLAENIQYF
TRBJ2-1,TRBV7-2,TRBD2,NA,TGTGCCAGCAGCTCCAGGACTAGCGGGAGGAGCTCCTACAATGAGCAGTTCTTC,CASSSRTSGRSSYNEQFF
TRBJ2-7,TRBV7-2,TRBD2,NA,TGTGCCAGCAGCTTAACTCGAGCGGGAAACGAGCAGTACTTC,CASSLTRAGNEQYF
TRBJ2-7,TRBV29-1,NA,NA,TGCAGCGTTGTCTGGGCGGTGGGGGCGAAAGAGCAGTACTTC,CSVVWAVGAKEQYF
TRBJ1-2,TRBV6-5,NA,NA,TGTGCCAGCAGTCTACAGGGCTCCTATGGCTACACCTTC,CASSLQGSYGYTF
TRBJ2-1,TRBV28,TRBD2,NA,TGTGCCAGTTGGGGGGGATCGTACAATGAGCAGTTCTTC,CASWGGSYNEQFF
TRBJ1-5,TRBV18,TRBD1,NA,TGTGCCAGCTCACCTACAGACAGGGTGAGGAATCAGCCCCAGCATTTT,CASSPTDRVRNQPQHF
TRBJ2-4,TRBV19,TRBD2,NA,TGTGCCAGTAGTATAGCCGGCGGGAGTGCCAAAAACATTCAGTACTTC,CASSIAGGSAKNIQYF
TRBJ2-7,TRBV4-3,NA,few,TGCGCCAGCAGCCAAGAACTGCGGACAAGCTCCTACGAGCAGTACTTC,CASSQELRTSSYEQYF
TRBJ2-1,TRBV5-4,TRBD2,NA,TGTGCCAGCAGCCCCCCTGGGGTAGCGGGAGGTAGAGAGCAGTTCTTC,CASSPPGVAGGREQFF
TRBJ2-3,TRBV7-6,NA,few,TGTGCCAGCAGCTTACGGCAGGGAACAGATACGCAGTATTTT,CASSLRQGTDTQYF